This passage covers 5 T cell receptor beta chains from one sample sequenced in a study of cytomegalovirus exposure and HLA in healthy donors. A multiplex PCR was run with 60 Vbeta primers and 13 Jbeta primers. The protocol was immunoSEQ multiplex PCR, while the TCRdb copy is restricted to in-frame clones and leaves out a portion. The sample totals fewer than 45,000 clones. The sample taken for sequencing was PBMCs. The receptors shown here come from a man in his forties or fifties in good health and CMV-seropositive.

The chain uses TRBV4-3 and TRBJ2-7; the match to TRBD2 covers 14 bases. The CDR3 length is 16 residues. The V segment lost 3 bases and the J segment 2 bases; nucleotides outside the gene matches: 3. Germline CDR1 LGHNA, CDR2 YSLEER. The CDR3 loop reads CASSQETSGRAYEQYF. The CDR3 DNA sequence: TGCGCCAGCAGCCAGGAGACTAGCGGGAGGGCCTACGAGCAGTACTTC.

The V and J genes are TRBV4-3 and TRBJ1-1; 7 bases match TRBD1. CDR1 LGHNA and CDR2 YSLEER come from the germline V gene. V was clipped by 4 bases and J by 7 bases; unmatched bases: 6. The CDR3 is 13 residues long. CDR3 DNA sequence: TGCGCCAGCAGCCCAAGGGGGCGGAGTGAAGCTTTCTTT. Translation: CASSPRGRSEAFF.

The rearrangement uses TRBV7-2 and TRBJ2-3; possible D gene TRBD2, 6 bases. This CDR3 spans 16 amino acids. Germline V gives CDR1 SGHTA, CDR2 FQGNSA. The V end was cut by 6 bases, the J end by 4 bases, with 20 bases between. In nucleotides, the CDR3 is TGTGCCAGCAGTGGGGCTAGCGCAATGGTCGCAGATACGCAGTATTTT. This codes for CASSGASAMVADTQYF.

The chain links TRBV18 to TRBJ1-1, with D possibly matching TRBD1 (6 bases). The CDR3 runs 15 residues. Germline V gene sequence: CDR1 KGHSH, CDR2 LQKENI. Between the trimmed V and J ends, which lost 1 base and 3 bases, there was a span of 12 bases. CDR3 residues: CASSPQGRGDTEAFF. CDR3 DNA sequence: TGTGCCAGCTCACCACAGGGCAGGGGTGACACTGAAGCTTTCTTT.

The chain links TRBV5-1 to TRBJ2-3; 8 bases are shared with TRBD2. V gave up 0 bases and J gave up 0 bases; unmatched junction bases: 3. The CDR3 contains 16 residues. Germline V gene lookup returns CDR1 SGHRS and CDR2 YFSETQ. The CDR3: CASSLVASGSTDTQYF. The CDR3 DNA reads TGCGCCAGCAGCTTGGTGGCTAGCGGGAGCACAGATACGCAGTATTTT.